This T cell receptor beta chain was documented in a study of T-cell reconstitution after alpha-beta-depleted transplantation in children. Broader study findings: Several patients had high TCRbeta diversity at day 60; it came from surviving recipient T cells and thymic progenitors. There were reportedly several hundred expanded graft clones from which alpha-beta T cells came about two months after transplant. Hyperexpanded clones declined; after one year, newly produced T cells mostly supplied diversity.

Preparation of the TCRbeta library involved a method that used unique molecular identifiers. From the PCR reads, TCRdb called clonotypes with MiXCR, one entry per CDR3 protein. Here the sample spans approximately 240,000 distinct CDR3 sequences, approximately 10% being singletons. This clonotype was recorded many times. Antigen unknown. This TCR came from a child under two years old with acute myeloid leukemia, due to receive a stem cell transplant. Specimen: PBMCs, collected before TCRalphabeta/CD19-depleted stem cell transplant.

CDR3 in DNA: TGTGCCAGCAGTCTTATTCCCGGGACAGTAAGTAACAATGAGCAGTTCTTC. This encodes CASSLIPGTVSNNEQFF. This rearrangement joins TRBV7-9 to TRBJ2-1, with 7 nucleotides matching TRBD1. Germline CDR1 is SEHNR and CDR2 is FQNEAQ (reference sequence). This CDR3 contains 17 residues. V lost 6 bases, J lost 5 bases, and 16 bases stayed unmatched. Looking up the rest from reference TRBV7-9 and TRBJ2-1 gives the full variable domain: DTGVSQNPRHKITKRGQNVTFRCDPISEHNRLYWYRQTLGQGPEFLTYFQNEAQLEKSRLLSDRFSAERPKGSFSTLEIQRTEQGDSAMYLCASSLIPGTVSNNEQFFGPGTRLTVL.